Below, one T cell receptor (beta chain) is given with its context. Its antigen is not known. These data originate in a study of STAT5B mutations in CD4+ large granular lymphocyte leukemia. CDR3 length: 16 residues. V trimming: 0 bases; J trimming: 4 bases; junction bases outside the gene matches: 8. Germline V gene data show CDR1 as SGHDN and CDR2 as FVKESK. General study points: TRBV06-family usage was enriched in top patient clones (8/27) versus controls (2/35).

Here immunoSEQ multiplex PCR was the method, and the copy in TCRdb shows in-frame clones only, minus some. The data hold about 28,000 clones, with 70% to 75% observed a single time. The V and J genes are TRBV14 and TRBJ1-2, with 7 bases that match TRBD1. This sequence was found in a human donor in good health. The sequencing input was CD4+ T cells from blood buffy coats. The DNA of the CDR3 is TGTGCCAGCAGCCAAGATTGGTGGACAGGACTCTATGGCTACACCTTC. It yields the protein CASSQDWWTGLYGYTF.